These T cell receptor beta chains were read from a single sample in a study of post-analysis software for immune sequencing data. Via MiXCR, TCRdb re-called the PCR reads, giving one row per CDR3 protein. Among hundreds of thousands of distinct CDR3 sequences listed, about 32% were seen once. The specimen sequenced was blood. Source of these receptors: a girl aged 10 to 17 with multiple sclerosis. CDR3s include the opening cysteine and the closing phenylalanine or tryptophan. D genes are given only for firm matches. Clone size appears in some rows only: once, few, many, or a class for an expanded clone.

v_call	j_call	clone_size	d_call	cdr3_nt	cdr3_aa
TRBV4-3	TRBJ1-5	few	TRBD1	TGCGCCAGCAGCCCAACGGACAGGGGGCTCGATCAGCCCCAGCATTTT	CASSPTDRGLDQPQHF
TRBV7-2	TRBJ1-2	-	TRBD1	TGTGCCAGCAGCTTAGCTTGGCATCGACAGGGGGGTGGCTACACCTTC	CASSLAWHRQGGGYTF
TRBV3-1	TRBJ2-2	-	TRBD2	TGTGCCAGCAGCCCCCTAGCGGGGGGGCGAGCCGGGGAGCTGTTTTTT	CASSPLAGGRAGELFF
TRBV7-8	TRBJ1-1	-	-	TGTGCCAGCAGCCCGGCCTCGGGCACTGAAGCTTTCTTT	CASSPASGTEAFF
TRBV20-1	TRBJ1-2	few	TRBD1	TGCAGTGCTGGAAAAGGACAGGGCGTGGGCTACACCTTC	CSAGKGQGVGYTF
TRBV6-1	TRBJ2-6	-	-	TGTGCCAGCAGCCCTAAGGGACGGCTTCTTCGCTCTGGGGCCAACGTCCGGACTTTC	CASSPKGRLLRSGANVRTF
TRBV4-3	TRBJ1-1	few	-	TGCGCCAGCAGCCTCGGGTATGGCTTTCAGGGGAACACTGAAGCTTTCTTT	CASSLGYGFQGNTEAFF
TRBV12-3/TRBV12-4	TRBJ2-3	-	-	TGTGCCAGCAGTTTCAGTGTAACATCAGATATGGAATATTTT	CASSFSVTSDMEYF
TRBV27	TRBJ2-7	many	-	TGTGCCAGCAGGGGGGGTTTCGAGCAGTACTTC	CASRGGFEQYF
TRBV7-2	TRBJ2-1	-	TRBD2	TGTGCCAGCAGCTGGAGCGGGAGTAAAGAGACCCAGTTCTTC	CASSWSGSKETQFF
TRBV7-2	TRBJ2-3	-	TRBD1	TGTGCCAGCAGCTTAGCCCCCCTAGGGGGCGGCCGGGCGCAGTATTTT	CASSLAPLGGGRAQYF
TRBV20-1	TRBJ2-7	few	-	TGCAGATTAGCATCGGGGAACCCGGGCGAGCAGTACTTC	CRLASGNPGEQYF
TRBV5-5	TRBJ1-1	few	-	TGTGCCAGCAGCTTGTCCGGGACGCAGGGGCGCGCCGCTTTCTTT	CASSLSGTQGRAAFF
TRBV7-9	TRBJ2-1	once	-	TGTACCAGCAGCTTAGGAGGGGTCGGTGAGCAGTTCTTC	CTSSLGGVGEQFF
TRBV5-1	TRBJ2-1	-	-	TGCGCCAGCAGAGAAGGACCTAGCACCAATGAGCAGTTCTTC	CASREGPSTNEQFF
TRBV24-1	TRBJ2-3	-	TRBD2	TGTGCCACCAGTGATTCCGGGACTAGCGGTAGCGCAGATACGCAGTATTTT	CATSDSGTSGSADTQYF
TRBV20-1	TRBJ2-7	-	-	TGCAGTGCTAGCCAAATGTGGAGGGGCCACGAGCAGTACTTC	CSASQMWRGHEQYF
TRBV20-1	TRBJ2-7	few	TRBD1	TGCAGTGCTAGAGAACGACAGGGAGCCTACGAGCAGTACTTC	CSARERQGAYEQYF
TRBV9	TRBJ1-6	few	-	TGTGCCAGCAGCTATGGGACGGGGCCCGAGAATTCACCCCTCCACTTT	CASSYGTGPENSPLHF
TRBV7-9	TRBJ2-7	-	TRBD2	TGTGCCAGCAGCTTAAATGGCGGGGGGCTTACCCCCTACGAGCAGTACTTC	CASSLNGGGLTPYEQYF
TRBV20-1	TRBJ2-7	few	-	TGCAGTGCTAGGACTTCCGGGACTCCTTCCCGGGCCTCCTACGAGCAGTACTTC	CSARTSGTPSRASYEQYF
TRBV28	TRBJ1-1	-	-	TGTGCCAGCAGTTGGAGGGAGGAAGTGAACACTGAAGCTTTCTTT	CASSWREEVNTEAFF